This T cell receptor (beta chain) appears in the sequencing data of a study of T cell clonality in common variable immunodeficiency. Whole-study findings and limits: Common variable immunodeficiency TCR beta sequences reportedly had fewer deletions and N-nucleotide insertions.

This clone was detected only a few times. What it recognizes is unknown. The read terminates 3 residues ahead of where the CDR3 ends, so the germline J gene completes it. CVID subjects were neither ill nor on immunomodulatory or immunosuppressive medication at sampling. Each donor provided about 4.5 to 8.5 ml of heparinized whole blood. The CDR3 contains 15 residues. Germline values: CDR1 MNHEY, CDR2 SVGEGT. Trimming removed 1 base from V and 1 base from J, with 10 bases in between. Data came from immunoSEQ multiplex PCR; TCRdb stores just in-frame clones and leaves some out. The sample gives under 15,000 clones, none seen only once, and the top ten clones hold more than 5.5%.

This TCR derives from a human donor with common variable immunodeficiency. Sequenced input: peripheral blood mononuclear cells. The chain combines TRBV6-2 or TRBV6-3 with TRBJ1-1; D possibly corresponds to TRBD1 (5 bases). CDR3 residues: CASSYFPGWNTEAFF. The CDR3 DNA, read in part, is TGTGCCAGCAGTTACTTCCCAGGGTGGAACACTGAA.